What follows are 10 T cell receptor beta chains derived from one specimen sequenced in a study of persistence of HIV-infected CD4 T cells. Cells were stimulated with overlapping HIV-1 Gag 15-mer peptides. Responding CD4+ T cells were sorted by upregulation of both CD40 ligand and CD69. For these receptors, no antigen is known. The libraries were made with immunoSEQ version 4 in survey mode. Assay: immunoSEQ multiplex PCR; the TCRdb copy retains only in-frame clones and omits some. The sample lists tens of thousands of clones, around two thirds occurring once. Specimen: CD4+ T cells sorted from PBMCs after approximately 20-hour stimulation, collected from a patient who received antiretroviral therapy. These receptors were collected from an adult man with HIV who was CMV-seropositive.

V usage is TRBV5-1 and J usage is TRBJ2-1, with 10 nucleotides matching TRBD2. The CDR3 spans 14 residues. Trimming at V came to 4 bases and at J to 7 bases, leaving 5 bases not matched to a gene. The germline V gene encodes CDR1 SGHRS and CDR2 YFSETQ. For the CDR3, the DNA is TGCGCCAGCAGCCCAAGCGGGGGGGTAAATGAGCAGTTCTTC. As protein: CASSPSGGVNEQFF.

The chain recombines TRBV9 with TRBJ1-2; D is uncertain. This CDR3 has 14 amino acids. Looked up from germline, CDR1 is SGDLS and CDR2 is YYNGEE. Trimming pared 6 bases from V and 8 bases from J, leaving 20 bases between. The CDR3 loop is CASNLDNLPPGYTF. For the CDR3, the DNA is TGTGCCAGCAACCTCGACAACCTCCCTCCGGGCTACACCTTC.

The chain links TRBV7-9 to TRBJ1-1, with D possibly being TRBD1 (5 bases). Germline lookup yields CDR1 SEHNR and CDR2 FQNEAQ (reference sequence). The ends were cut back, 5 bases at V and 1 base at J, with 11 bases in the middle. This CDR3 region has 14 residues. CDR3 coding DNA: TGTGCCAGCAGCCTGAATAGGGGGAACACTGAAGCTTTCTTT. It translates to CASSLNRGNTEAFF.

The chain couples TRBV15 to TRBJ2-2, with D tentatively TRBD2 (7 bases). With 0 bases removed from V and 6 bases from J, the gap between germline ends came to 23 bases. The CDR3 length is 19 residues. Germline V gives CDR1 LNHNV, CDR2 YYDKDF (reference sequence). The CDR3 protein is CATSRDPLGGGSRSGELFF. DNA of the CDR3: TGTGCCACCAGCAGAGACCCACTAGGGGGGGGTTCTCGGTCCGGGGAGCTGTTTTTT.

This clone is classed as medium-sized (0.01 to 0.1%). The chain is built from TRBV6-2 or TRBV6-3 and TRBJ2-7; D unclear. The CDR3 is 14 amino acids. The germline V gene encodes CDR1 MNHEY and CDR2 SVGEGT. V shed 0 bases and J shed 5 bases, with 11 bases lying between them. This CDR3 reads CASSYSWTPNEQYF. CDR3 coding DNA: TGTGCCAGCAGTTACTCGTGGACCCCCAACGAGCAGTACTTC.

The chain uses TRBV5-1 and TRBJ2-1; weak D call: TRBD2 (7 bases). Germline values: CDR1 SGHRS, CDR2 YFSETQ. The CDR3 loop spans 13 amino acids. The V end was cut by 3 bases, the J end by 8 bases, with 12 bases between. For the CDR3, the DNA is TGCGCCAGCAGCTCCCGGGGGGCGGATGAGCAGTTCTTC. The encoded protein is CASSSRGADEQFF.

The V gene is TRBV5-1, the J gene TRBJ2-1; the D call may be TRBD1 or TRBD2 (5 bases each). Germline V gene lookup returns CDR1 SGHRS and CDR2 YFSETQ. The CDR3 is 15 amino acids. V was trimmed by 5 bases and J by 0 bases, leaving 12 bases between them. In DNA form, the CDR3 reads TGCGCCAGCAGTTGGGGACCCAACTCCTACAATGAGCAGTTCTTC. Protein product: CASSWGPNSYNEQFF.

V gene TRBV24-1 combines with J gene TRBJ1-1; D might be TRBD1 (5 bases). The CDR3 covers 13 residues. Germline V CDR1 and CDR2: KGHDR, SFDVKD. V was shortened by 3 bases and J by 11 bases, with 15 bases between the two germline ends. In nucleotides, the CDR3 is TGTGCCACCAGTGATGGGGGAATCCGAGGGGCTTTCTTT. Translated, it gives CATSDGGIRGAFF.

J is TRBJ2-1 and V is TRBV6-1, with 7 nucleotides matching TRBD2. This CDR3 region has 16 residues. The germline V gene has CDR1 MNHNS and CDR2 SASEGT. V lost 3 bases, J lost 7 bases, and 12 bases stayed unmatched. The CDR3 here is CASSDPGLGYGNEQFF. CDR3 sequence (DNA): TGTGCCAGCAGTGACCCAGGACTAGGGTATGGGAATGAGCAGTTCTTC.

Here the CDR3 reads CASGLRGPGEKLFF. CDR3 sequence (DNA): TGTGCTAGTGGTTTGAGAGGACCTGGAGAAAAACTGTTTTTT. V gene TRBV12-5 combines with J gene TRBJ1-4; no firm D call. Germline CDR1 is LGHNT and CDR2 is FRNRAP. The CDR3 has 14 amino acids. V dropped 2 bases and J dropped 8 bases, with 12 bases sitting between them.